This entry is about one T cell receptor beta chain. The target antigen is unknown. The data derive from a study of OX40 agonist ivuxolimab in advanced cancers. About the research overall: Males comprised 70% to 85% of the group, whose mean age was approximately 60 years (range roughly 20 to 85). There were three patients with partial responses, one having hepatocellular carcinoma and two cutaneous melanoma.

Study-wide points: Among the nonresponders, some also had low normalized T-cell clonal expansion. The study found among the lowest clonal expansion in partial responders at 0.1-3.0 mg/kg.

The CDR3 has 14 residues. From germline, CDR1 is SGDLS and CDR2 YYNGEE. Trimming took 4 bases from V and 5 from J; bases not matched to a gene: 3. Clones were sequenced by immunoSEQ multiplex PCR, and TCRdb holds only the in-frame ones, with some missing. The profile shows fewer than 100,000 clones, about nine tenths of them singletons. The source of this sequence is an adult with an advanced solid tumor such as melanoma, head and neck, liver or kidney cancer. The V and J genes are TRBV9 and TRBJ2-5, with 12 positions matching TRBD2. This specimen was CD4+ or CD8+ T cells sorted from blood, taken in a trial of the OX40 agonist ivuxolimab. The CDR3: CASSPGLAGETQYF. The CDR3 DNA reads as TGTGCCAGCAGCCCAGGACTAGCGGGGGAGACCCAGTACTTC.